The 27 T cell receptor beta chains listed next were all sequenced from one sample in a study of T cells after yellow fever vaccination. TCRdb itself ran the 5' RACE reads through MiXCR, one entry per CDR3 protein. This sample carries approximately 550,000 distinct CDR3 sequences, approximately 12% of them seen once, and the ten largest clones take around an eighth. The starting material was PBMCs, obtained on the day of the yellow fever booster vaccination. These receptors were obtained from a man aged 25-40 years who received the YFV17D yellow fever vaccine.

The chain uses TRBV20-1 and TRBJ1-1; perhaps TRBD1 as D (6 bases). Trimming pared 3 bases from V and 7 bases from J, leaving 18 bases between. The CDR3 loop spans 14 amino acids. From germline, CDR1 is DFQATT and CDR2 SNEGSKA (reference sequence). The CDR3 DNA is TGCAGTGCTAGTGTCGCGAGGGGGGCTTATGAAGCTTTCTTT. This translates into CSASVARGAYEAFF.

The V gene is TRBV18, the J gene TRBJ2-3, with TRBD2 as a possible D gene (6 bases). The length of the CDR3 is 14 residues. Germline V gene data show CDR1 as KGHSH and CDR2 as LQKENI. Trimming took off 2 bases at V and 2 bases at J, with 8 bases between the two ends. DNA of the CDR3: TGTGCCAGCTCACCAAGGCGGGACACAGATACGCAGTATTTT. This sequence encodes CASSPRRDTDTQYF.

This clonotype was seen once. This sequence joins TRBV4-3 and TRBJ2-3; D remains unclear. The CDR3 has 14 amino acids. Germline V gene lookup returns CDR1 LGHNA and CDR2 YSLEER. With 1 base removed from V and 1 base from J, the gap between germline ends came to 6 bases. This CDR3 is CASSQVVGTDTQYF. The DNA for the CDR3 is TGCGCCAGCAGCCAAGTCGTGGGCACAGATACGCAGTATTTT.

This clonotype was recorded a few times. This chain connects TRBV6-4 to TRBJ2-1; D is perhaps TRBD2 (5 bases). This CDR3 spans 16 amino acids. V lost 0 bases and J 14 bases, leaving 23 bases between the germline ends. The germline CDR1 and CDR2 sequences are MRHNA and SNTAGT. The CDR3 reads CASSDSRAKERRAEFF. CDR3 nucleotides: TGTGCCAGCAGTGACTCCCGGGCCAAAGAGAGGCGAGCGGAGTTCTTC.

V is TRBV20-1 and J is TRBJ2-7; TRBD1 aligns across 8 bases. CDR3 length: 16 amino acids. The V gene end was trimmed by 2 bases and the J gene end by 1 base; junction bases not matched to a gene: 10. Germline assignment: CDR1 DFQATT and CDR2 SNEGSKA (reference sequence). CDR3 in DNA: TGCAGTGCTAGATCAATTGGACAGGGCATGTCCTACGAGCAGTACTTC. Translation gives CSARSIGQGMSYEQYF.

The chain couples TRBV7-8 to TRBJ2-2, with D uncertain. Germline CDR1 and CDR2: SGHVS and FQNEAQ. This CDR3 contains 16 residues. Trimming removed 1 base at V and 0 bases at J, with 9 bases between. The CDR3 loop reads CASSLGPAPNTGELFF. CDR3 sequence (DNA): TGTGCCAGCAGCTTAGGACCAGCGCCGAACACCGGGGAGCTGTTTTTT.

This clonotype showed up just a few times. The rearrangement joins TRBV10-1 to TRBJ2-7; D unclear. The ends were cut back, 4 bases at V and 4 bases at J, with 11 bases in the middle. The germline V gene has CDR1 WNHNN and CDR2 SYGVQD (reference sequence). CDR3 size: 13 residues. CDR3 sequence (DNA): TGCGCCAGCAGTGTAGGGCCCAGATACGAGCAGTACTTC. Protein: CASSVGPRYEQYF.

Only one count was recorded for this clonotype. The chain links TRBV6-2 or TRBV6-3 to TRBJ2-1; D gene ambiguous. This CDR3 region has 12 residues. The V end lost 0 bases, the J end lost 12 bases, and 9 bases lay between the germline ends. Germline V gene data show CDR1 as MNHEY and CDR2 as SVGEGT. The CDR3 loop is CASSYSVRTQFF. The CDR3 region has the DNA TGTGCCAGCAGTTACTCCGTTAGGACGCAGTTCTTC.

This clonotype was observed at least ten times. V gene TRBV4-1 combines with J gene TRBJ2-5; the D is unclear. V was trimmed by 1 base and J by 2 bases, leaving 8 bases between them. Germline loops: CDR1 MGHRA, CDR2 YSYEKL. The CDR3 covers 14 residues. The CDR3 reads CASSQGSGQETQYF. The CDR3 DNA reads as TGCGCCAGCAGCCAAGGATCCGGGCAAGAGACCCAGTACTTC.

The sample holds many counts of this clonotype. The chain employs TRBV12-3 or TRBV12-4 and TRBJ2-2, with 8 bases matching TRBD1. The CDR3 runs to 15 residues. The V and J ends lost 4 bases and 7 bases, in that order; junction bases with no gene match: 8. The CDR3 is CASSYGQGLGGELFF. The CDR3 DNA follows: TGTGCCAGCAGTTACGGACAGGGTCTCGGCGGGGAGCTGTTTTTT.

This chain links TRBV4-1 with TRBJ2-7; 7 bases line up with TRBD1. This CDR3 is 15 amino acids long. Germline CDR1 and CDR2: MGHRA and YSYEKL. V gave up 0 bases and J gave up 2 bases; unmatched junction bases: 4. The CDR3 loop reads CASSQDFDRAYEQYF. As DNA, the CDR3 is TGCGCCAGCAGCCAAGATTTCGACAGGGCCTACGAGCAGTACTTC.

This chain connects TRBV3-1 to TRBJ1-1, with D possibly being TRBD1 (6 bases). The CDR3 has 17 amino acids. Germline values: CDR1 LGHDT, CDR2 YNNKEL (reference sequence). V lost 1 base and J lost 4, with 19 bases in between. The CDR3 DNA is TGTGCCAGCAGCCAAGCGCCCAGCGTGGGGGGCGGCACTGAAGCTTTCTTT. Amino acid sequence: CASSQAPSVGGGTEAFF.

As DNA, the CDR3 is TGTGCCAGCAGCACCACGCGGGGGGCTGAGACCCAGTACTTC. Its translation: CASSTTRGAETQYF. V and J are TRBV7-9 and TRBJ2-5, with TRBD2 matching over 8 bases. Germline-derived CDR1 and CDR2 are SEHNR and FQNEAQ (reference sequence). V dropped 5 bases and J dropped 5; count of bases not matched to a gene: 7. The CDR3 length is 14 residues.

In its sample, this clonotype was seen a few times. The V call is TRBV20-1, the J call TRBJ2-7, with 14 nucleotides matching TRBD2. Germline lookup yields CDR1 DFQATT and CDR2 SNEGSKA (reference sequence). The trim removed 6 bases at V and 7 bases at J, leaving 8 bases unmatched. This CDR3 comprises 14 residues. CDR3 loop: CSAVGLAGVREQYF. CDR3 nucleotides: TGCAGTGCAGTGGGACTAGCGGGAGTTCGTGAGCAGTACTTC.

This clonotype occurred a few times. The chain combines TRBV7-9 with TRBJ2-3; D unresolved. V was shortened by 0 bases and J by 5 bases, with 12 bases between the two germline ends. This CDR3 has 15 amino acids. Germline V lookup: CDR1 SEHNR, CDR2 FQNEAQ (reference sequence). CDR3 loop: CASSLAGPVVDTQYF. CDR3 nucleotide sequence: TGTGCCAGCAGCTTAGCCGGACCAGTGGTAGATACGCAGTATTTT.

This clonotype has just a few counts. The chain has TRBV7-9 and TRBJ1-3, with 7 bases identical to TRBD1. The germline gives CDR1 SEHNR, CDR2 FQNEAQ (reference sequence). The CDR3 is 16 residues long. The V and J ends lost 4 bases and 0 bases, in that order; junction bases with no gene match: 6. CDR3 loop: CASSSGQLTSGNTIYF. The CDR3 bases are TGTGCCAGCAGCTCGGGACAGCTCACCTCTGGAAACACCATATATTTT.

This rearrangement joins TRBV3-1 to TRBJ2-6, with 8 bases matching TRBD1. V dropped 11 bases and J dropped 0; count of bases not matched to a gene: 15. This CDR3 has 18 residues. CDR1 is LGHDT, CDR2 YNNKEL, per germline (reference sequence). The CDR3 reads CACCPQGAPNSGANVLTF. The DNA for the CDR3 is TGTGCCTGCTGTCCGCAGGGGGCCCCTAACTCTGGGGCCAACGTCCTGACTTTC.

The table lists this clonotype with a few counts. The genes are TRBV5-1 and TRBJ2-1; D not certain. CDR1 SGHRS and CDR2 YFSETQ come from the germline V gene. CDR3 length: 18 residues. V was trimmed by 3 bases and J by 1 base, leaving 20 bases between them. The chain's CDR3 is CASSSTPPGSGSYNEQFF. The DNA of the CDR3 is TGCGCCAGCAGCTCCACCCCCCCGGGCTCCGGATCCTACAATGAGCAGTTCTTC.

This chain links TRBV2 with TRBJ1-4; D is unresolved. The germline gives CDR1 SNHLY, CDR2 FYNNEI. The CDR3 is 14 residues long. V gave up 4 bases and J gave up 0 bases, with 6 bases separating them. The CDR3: CASSAGTTNEKLFF. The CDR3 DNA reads TGTGCCAGCAGTGCCGGGACAACTAATGAAAAACTGTTTTTT.

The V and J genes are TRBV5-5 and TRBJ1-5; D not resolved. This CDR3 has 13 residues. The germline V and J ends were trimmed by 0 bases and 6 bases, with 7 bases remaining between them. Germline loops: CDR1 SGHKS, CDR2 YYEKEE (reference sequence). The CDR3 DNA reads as TGTGCCAGCAGCTTGGAGGTTGGTCAGCCCCAGCATTTT. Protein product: CASSLEVGQPQHF.

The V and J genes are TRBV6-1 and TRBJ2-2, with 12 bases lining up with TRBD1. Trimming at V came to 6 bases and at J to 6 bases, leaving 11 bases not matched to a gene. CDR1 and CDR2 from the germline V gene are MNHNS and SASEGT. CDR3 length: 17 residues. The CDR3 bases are TGTGCCAGCAGATCGTCCTCGGGGACAGGGGGCGCCGGGGAGCTGTTTTTT. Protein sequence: CASRSSSGTGGAGELFF.

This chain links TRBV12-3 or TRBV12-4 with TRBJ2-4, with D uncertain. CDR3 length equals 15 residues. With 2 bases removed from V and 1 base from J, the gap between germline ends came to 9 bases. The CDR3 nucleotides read TGTGCCAGCAGTTTACTACCGGGTGCCAAAAACATTCAGTACTTC. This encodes CASSLLPGAKNIQYF.

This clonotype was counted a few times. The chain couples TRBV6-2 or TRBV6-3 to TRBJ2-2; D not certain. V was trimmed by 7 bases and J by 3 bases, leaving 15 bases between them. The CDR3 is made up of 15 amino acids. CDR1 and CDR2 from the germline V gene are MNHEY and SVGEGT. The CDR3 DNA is TGTGCCAGCACCTACAGCCAGGTGGACACCGGGGAGCTGTTTTTT. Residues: CASTYSQVDTGELFF.

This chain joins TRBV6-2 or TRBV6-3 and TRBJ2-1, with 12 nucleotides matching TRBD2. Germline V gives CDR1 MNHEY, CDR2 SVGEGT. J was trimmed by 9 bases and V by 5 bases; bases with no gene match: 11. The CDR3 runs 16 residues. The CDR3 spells CASSRPGLAGRREQFF. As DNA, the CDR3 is TGTGCCAGCAGTCGACCCGGACTAGCGGGAAGGCGTGAGCAGTTCTTC.

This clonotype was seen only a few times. CDR3 region: CSAGESYEQYF. CDR3 bases: TGCAGCGCCGGGGAATCCTACGAGCAGTACTTC. This chain uses TRBV29-1 with TRBJ2-7; D is perhaps TRBD2 (5 bases). CDR1 is SQVTM, CDR2 ANQGSEA, per germline. Trimming shortened V by 7 bases and J by 1 base, and 8 bases separated the two germline ends. This CDR3 comprises 11 residues.

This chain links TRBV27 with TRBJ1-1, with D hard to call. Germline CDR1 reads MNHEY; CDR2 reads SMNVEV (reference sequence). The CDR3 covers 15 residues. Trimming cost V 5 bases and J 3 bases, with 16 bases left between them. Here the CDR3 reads CASSTDYRFHTEAFF. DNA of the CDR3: TGTGCCAGCAGTACAGATTACAGATTTCACACTGAAGCTTTCTTT.

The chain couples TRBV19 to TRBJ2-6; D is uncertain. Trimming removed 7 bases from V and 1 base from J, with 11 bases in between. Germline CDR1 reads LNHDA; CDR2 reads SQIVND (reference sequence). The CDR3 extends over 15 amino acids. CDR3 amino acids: CASTFLISGANVLTF. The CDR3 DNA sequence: TGTGCCAGTACCTTCCTCATTTCTGGGGCCAACGTCCTGACTTTC.